The 17 T cell receptor beta chains below come from one sample, sequenced in a study of CD8 T cells in Susac syndrome. Reverse transcription of about 0.5 to 1 ug RNA used random hexamers. TCRdb re-derived calls from the immunoSEQ multiplex PCR reads in MiXCR, one entry per CDR3 protein. The sample includes some 130,000 distinct CDR3 sequences, about 95% seen only once; the top ten take roughly 0.11%. The sequenced material came from CD4+ T cells from PBMCs. These receptors came from a human donor in good health.

This chain uses TRBV18 with TRBJ2-7, with D possibly matching TRBD2 (6 bases). The CDR3 totals 16 residues. The V end was cut by 0 bases, the J end by 3 bases, with 15 bases between. Germline assignment: CDR1 KGHSH and CDR2 LQKENI. CDR3 loop: CASSPPGTFPDYEQYF. The CDR3 DNA follows: TGTGCCAGCTCACCACCCGGGACTTTTCCCGACTACGAGCAGTACTTC.

This clonotype came up once. The chain links TRBV12-3 or TRBV12-4 to TRBJ2-7; tentatively, D is TRBD1 (5 bases). This CDR3 has 13 residues. V dropped 5 bases and J dropped 5 bases, with 13 bases sitting between them. The CDR3 DNA sequence: TGTGCCAGCAGTCGAGACCCAGGGAACGAGCAGTACTTC. It specifies CASSRDPGNEQYF.

With respect to this clonotype: One junction end does not reproduce the germline sequence, and a read error may be involved. V is TRBV6-1 and J is TRBJ2-1; tentative D call: TRBD1 (7 bases). Germline V gene data show CDR1 as MNHNS and CDR2 as SASEGT. The CDR3 loop spans 9 amino acids. The DNA for the CDR3 is TGTGCCAGCAGCCCAGGGGGGCCCTTC. Translating it yields CASSPGGPF.

The chain is built from TRBV5-4 and TRBJ1-5; possible D gene TRBD1, 6 bases. Between the trimmed V and J ends, which lost 4 bases and 7 bases, there was a span of 12 bases. CDR3 length: 13 amino acids. Germline CDR1 and CDR2: SGHNT and YYREEE (reference sequence). CDR3 sequence: CASSVRGEQPQHF. The CDR3 DNA reads TGTGCCAGCAGCGTCAGGGGAGAGCAGCCCCAGCATTTT.

The rearrangement uses TRBV6-6 and TRBJ2-7; D unclear. CDR3 length equals 13 residues. V lost 5 bases and J lost 1, with 9 bases in between. Germline loops: CDR1 MNHNY, CDR2 SVGAGI (reference sequence). CDR3 coding DNA: TGTGCCAGCAGTACCAGCAATTCCTACGAGCAGTACTTC. As protein: CASSTSNSYEQYF.

The rearrangement links TRBV7-9 to TRBJ2-7; TRBD2 might be the D (5 bases). V was shortened by 3 bases and J by 6 bases, with 15 bases between the two germline ends. The germline V gene encodes CDR1 SEHNR and CDR2 FQNEAQ (reference sequence). This CDR3 has 14 residues. CDR3 bases: TGTGCCAGCAGCTTCAAAAGCCATACTAGCGAGCAGTACTTC. Protein product: CASSFKSHTSEQYF.

This chain joins TRBV24-1 and TRBJ2-5; TRBD1 matches at 11 bases. The J segment lost 4 bases and the V segment lost 3 bases, leaving 3 bases of the junction unmatched. Germline V lookup: CDR1 KGHDR, CDR2 SFDVKD. The CDR3 sequence is 15 residues long. The CDR3: CATSDPGTGGETQYF. The DNA of the CDR3 is TGTGCCACCAGTGATCCGGGGACAGGGGGAGAGACCCAGTACTTC.

This chain uses TRBV28 with TRBJ2-1; 7 bases agree with TRBD2. The CDR3 length is 15 residues. Germline CDR1 is MDHEN and CDR2 is SYDVKM. The J segment lost 7 bases and the V segment lost 5 bases, leaving 11 bases of the junction unmatched. The CDR3 here is CASSAPGTITNEQFF. DNA of the CDR3: TGTGCCAGCAGTGCCCCCGGGACTATAACGAATGAGCAGTTCTTC. Based on the CDR3 plus reference TRBV28 and TRBJ2-1, the full variable domain is DVKVTQSSRYLVKRTGEKVFLECVQDMDHENMFWYRQDPGLGLRLIYFSYDVKMKEKGDIPEGYSVSREKKERFSLILESASTNQTSMYLCASSAPGTITNEQFFGPGTRLTVL.

This clonotype was seen once. CDR3 amino acids: CASSLDRRGRTDTQYF. The CDR3 region has the DNA TGCGCCAGCAGCTTGGATCGGCGGGGCCGCACAGATACGCAGTATTTT. The rearrangement uses TRBV5-1 and TRBJ2-3; possibly TRBD2 for D (6 bases). The CDR3 is 16 residues long. V lost 0 bases and J 1 base, leaving 12 bases between the germline ends. Germline values: CDR1 SGHRS, CDR2 YFSETQ.

DNA for the CDR3: TGCAGTGCCGCAAAGGGCTCCGGGAACACTGAAGCTTTCTTT. This sequence encodes CSAAKGSGNTEAFF. This chain joins TRBV20-1 and TRBJ1-1; D is unclear. The length of the CDR3 is 14 residues. The V gene's germline CDR1 is DFQATT and CDR2 SNEGSKA (reference sequence). The V end was cut by 6 bases, the J end by 1 base, with 15 bases between.

This chain uses TRBV3-1 with TRBJ2-4; D is undetermined. CDR1 LGHDT and CDR2 YNNKEL come from the germline V gene (reference sequence). The CDR3 loop spans 13 amino acids. V lost 1 base and J 6 bases, leaving 7 bases between the germline ends. The CDR3 is CASSQAGRNIQYF. Here the CDR3 DNA reads TGTGCCAGCAGCCAAGCCGGACGAAACATTCAGTACTTC.

V is TRBV29-1 and J is TRBJ1-2; no clear D gene. The ends were cut back, 4 bases at V and 2 bases at J, with 8 bases in the middle. The CDR3 length is 12 residues. Germline values: CDR1 SQVTM, CDR2 ANQGSEA. CDR3 DNA: TGCAGCGTTGCCAGGTCCAACTATGGCTACACCTTC. Translating gives CSVARSNYGYTF.

V gene TRBV14 combines with J gene TRBJ1-1; D is undetermined. The CDR3 is 16 residues long. Germline-derived CDR1 and CDR2 are SGHDN and FVKESK. The V gene lost 2 bases and the J gene lost 3 bases, with 16 bases spanning the gap. CDR3 protein: CASSQQGPRIDTEAFF. The CDR3 coding sequence is TGTGCCAGCAGCCAACAAGGGCCTCGTATTGACACTGAAGCTTTCTTT.

CDR3 in DNA: TGCGCCAGCAGCCCGACAAGCGGGGAGCAGTACTTC. This gives the protein CASSPTSGEQYF. The chain employs TRBV5-1 and TRBJ2-7, with D possibly TRBD2 on 6 matching bases. Trimming shortened V by 4 bases and J by 7 bases, and 12 bases separated the two germline ends. CDR3 length: 12 amino acids. Germline assignment: CDR1 SGHRS and CDR2 YFSETQ.

The rearrangement uses TRBV5-1 and TRBJ2-5, with 11 bases fitting TRBD2. The length of the CDR3 is 14 residues. Germline loops: CDR1 SGHRS, CDR2 YFSETQ. The J segment lost 5 bases and the V segment lost 3 bases, leaving 3 bases of the junction unmatched. DNA of the CDR3: TGCGCCAGCAGCTATGGGACTAGCGGTGAGACCCAGTACTTC. Its translation: CASSYGTSGETQYF.

The genes are TRBV7-9 and TRBJ1-1; D unresolved. The length of the CDR3 is 13 residues. The V gene lost 5 bases and the J gene lost 4 bases, with 11 bases spanning the gap. The germline V gene encodes CDR1 SEHNR and CDR2 FQNEAQ (reference sequence). The CDR3 bases are TGTGCCAGCAGCCAGTCAGAGGGCACTGAAGCTTTCTTT. This translates into CASSQSEGTEAFF.

This rearrangement joins TRBV10-3 to TRBJ2-7; 15 nucleotides line up with TRBD2. Germline trimming cut 4 bases from V and 3 bases from J; bases unmatched to any gene: 16. This CDR3 is 20 amino acids long. CDR1 and CDR2 (germline): ENHRY, SYGVKD. DNA for the CDR3: TGTGCCATCAGTGTCGGAAGGACTAGCGGGAGGGCCAATCCGAACTACGAGCAGTACTTC. Translated, it gives CAISVGRTSGRANPNYEQYF.